A single sample gave rise to the 2 T cell receptor beta chains below, sequenced in a study of blood T cell repertoires in COVID-19. Produced via immunoSEQ multiplex PCR; TCRdb's table is partial and in-frame only. The sample holds about 220,000 clones, roughly 84% seen once. Sequenced material: peripheral blood. The receptors here all came from a woman older than 75 with acute or convalescent COVID-19.

The V gene is TRBV11-1, the J gene TRBJ1-1; the D is unclear. Germline V gene data show CDR1 as SGHAT and CDR2 as FQDESV (reference sequence). The CDR3 extends over 13 amino acids. Deletions cut 7 bases from V and 1 base from J, with 10 bases between. The CDR3, as DNA: TGTGCCAGCAACACAGTCACGAACACTGAAGCTTTCTTT. This gives the protein CASNTVTNTEAFF.

This clone was seen once. The V gene is TRBV2, the J gene TRBJ2-5; perhaps TRBD2 as D (7 bases). The CDR3 covers 13 residues. The ends were cut back, 5 bases at V and 5 bases at J, with 12 bases in the middle. Germline V CDR1 and CDR2: SNHLY, FYNNEI. The CDR3 nucleotides are TGTGCCAGCAGTCGGGGGGCCGGGGAGACCCAGTACTTC. It specifies CASSRGAGETQYF.